This T cell receptor beta chain emerged from a study of cytomegalovirus exposure and HLA in healthy donors. PCR primers comprised 60 Vbeta and 13 Jbeta primers. The repertoire was sequenced with immunoSEQ multiplex PCR; TCRdb's copy has only in-frame clones and lacks some. The data contain 90,000 or so clones, over 55% of them singletons. The sequence was obtained from a woman aged 18-29 years in good health and CMV-seropositive. Sequencing was carried out using PBMCs.

CDR3 loop: CASSVEGTANTGELFF. The DNA for the CDR3 is TGTGCCAGCAGCGTAGAAGGTACAGCGAACACCGGGGAGCTGTTTTTT. The chain uses TRBV9 and TRBJ2-2; D unresolved. With 0 bases removed from V and 0 bases from J, the gap between germline ends came to 9 bases. This CDR3 region has 16 residues. The V gene's germline CDR1 is SGDLS and CDR2 YYNGEE.